Listed here are 20 T cell receptor beta chains from one sample, sequenced in a study of T cell repertoires in cytomegalovirus infection. TCRdb re-analysed the reads in MiXCR, keeping a single row per CDR3 protein. Among tens of thousands of distinct CDR3 sequences, under 55% were seen once, and the ten largest hold about 92%. These TCRs' antigens remain unknown. The source was CD8+ T cells from cultured PBMCs, collected from culture after CMV antigen stimulation. The receptors were sampled from a human donor in good health (CMV status not recorded). Some clones in this sample may be carry-over from other donors' samples.

This clonotype was recorded at least ten times. The chain carries TRBV7-2 and TRBJ2-4; D gene ambiguous. Trimming shortened V by 5 bases and J by 1 base, and 15 bases separated the two germline ends. The CDR3 has 16 amino acids. The germline V gene encodes CDR1 SGHTA and CDR2 FQGNSA. CDR3 region: CASSPQNLLAKNIQYF. The CDR3 DNA is TGTGCCAGCAGCCCACAGAATTTATTGGCCAAAAACATTCAGTACTTC.

The rearrangement joins TRBV6-8 to TRBJ1-1; D is ambiguous. The CDR3 is 13 amino acids. Germline V gives CDR1 MNHGY, CDR2 SAAAGT. V shed 2 bases and J shed 6 bases, with 10 bases lying between them. The CDR3 loop reads CASSYQGGPEAFF. CDR3 in DNA: TGTGCCAGCAGTTACCAAGGTGGACCTGAAGCTTTCTTT.

This clonotype has a single count. The rearrangement links TRBV3-1 to TRBJ2-7; D remains unclear. CDR1 LGHDT and CDR2 YNNKEL come from the germline V gene (reference sequence). The CDR3 has 16 amino acids. The ends were cut back, 0 bases at V and 6 bases at J, with 18 bases in the middle. The CDR3 spells CASSQETTNGTPEQYF. The CDR3 DNA reads TGTGCCAGCAGCCAAGAAACGACAAACGGAACCCCCGAGCAGTACTTC.

This chain connects TRBV5-6 to TRBJ1-1; no clear D gene. Trimming pared 4 bases from V and 1 base from J, leaving 8 bases between. The CDR3 spans 13 residues. Germline V CDR1 and CDR2: SGHDT, YYEEEE. The CDR3 DNA is TGTGCCAGCAGCGCCCGATGGAACACTGAAGCTTTCTTT. Translated: CASSARWNTEAFF.

The J gene is TRBJ1-6, the V gene TRBV6-6; D is uncertain. Looked up from germline, CDR1 is MNHNY and CDR2 is SVGAGI (reference sequence). V was trimmed by 7 bases and J by 3 bases, leaving 16 bases between them. There are 16 residues in the CDR3. CDR3 sequence reads: CASILRRTDYNSPLHF. In DNA form, the CDR3 reads TGTGCCAGCATCCTTCGGCGGACGGACTATAATTCACCCCTCCACTTT.

This chain joins TRBV5-1 and TRBJ1-1, with D tentatively TRBD1 (6 bases). V dropped 2 bases and J dropped 4 bases, with 18 bases sitting between them. In germline, CDR1 is SGHRS, CDR2 YFSETQ. The CDR3 runs 16 residues. DNA for the CDR3: TGCGCCAGCAGCTTATCAGGGGAGGTCATGGGCACTGAAGCTTTCTTT. Translation: CASSLSGEVMGTEAFF.

This sequence joins TRBV6-5 and TRBJ2-2; possibly TRBD1 for D (6 bases). The germline gives CDR1 MNHEY, CDR2 SVGAGI. The CDR3 totals 17 residues. Trimming pared 0 bases from V and 6 bases from J, leaving 17 bases between. The CDR3 here is CASSYSAGERWAGELFF. In DNA form, the CDR3 reads TGTGCCAGCAGTTACTCGGCAGGGGAACGATGGGCCGGGGAGCTGTTTTTT.

The rearrangement links TRBV28 to TRBJ2-5; 9 nucleotides line up with TRBD2. This CDR3 has 18 residues. The ends lost 7 bases at V and 3 bases at J; junction bases unmatched: 18. CDR1 and CDR2 (germline): MDHEN, SYDVKM. The CDR3 here is CASKSGASGILLEETQYF. In DNA, the CDR3 is TGTGCCAGCAAATCCGGGGCTAGCGGGATCTTACTTGAAGAGACCCAGTACTTC.

This clonotype has just a few counts. The CDR3, as DNA: TGTGCCAGCAGTTTAGAGGGTATCAGCCAAAGCTCCTACAATGAGCAGTTCTTC. Its protein product is CASSLEGISQSSYNEQFF. The chain employs TRBV27 and TRBJ2-1; weak D call: TRBD2 (5 bases). Trimming removed 2 bases at V and 0 bases at J, with 17 bases between. CDR3 length: 18 amino acids. CDR1 is MNHEY, CDR2 SMNVEV, per germline (reference sequence).

The chain employs TRBV11-2 and TRBJ1-6; TRBD1 matches at 7 bases. CDR1 is SGHAT, CDR2 FQNNGV, per germline. V gave up 4 bases and J gave up 7 bases; unmatched junction bases: 7. The CDR3 consists of 15 residues. Written as DNA, the CDR3 is TGTGCCAGCAGCTCTTCACGGGACAGAAATTCACCCCTCCACTTT. This translates into CASSSSRDRNSPLHF.

J is TRBJ1-2 and V is TRBV6-5; 7 positions agree with TRBD1. Losses at the gene ends were 6 bases for V and 0 bases for J; bases not matched to a gene: 7. Germline values: CDR1 MNHEY, CDR2 SVGAGI. The CDR3 is 15 residues long. The CDR3 sequence is CASSWRQGANYGYTF. The CDR3 nucleotides are TGTGCCAGCAGCTGGAGACAGGGAGCTAACTATGGCTACACCTTC.

This clonotype was observed a handful of times. The CDR3 bases are TGTGCCAGCAGACTATTAGCGCAGACATCGAACGAGCAGTACTTC. Translated: CASRLLAQTSNEQYF. The chain has TRBV27 and TRBJ2-7, with D tentatively TRBD2 (5 bases). CDR1 and CDR2 from the germline V gene are MNHEY and SMNVEV (reference sequence). Trimming pared 6 bases from V and 5 bases from J, leaving 20 bases between. The CDR3 is 15 residues long.

This clonotype occurred a few times. The chain uses TRBV6-5 and TRBJ1-1; D perhaps matches TRBD1 (6 bases). This CDR3 has 13 residues. Trimming pared 2 bases from V and 6 bases from J, leaving 10 bases between. CDR1 is MNHEY, CDR2 SVGAGI, per germline. The CDR3 bases are TGTGCCAGCAGTTACCGGGGGGGGCCTGAAGCTTTCTTT. Its translation is CASSYRGGPEAFF.

The chain couples TRBV5-6 to TRBJ2-7; 7 nucleotides line up with TRBD2. Germline V CDR1 and CDR2: SGHDT, YYEEEE. This CDR3 comprises 16 residues. With V trimmed by 1 base and J by 0 bases, 7 bases remained unmatched. The CDR3 nucleotides read TGTGCCAGCAGCTTGACCGGCGGGAGTTACTCCTACGAGCAGTACTTC. It yields the protein CASSLTGGSYSYEQYF. The variable domain in full, with the rest retrieved from reference TRBV5-6 and TRBJ2-7, is DAGVTQSPTHLIKTRGQQVTLRCSPKSGHDTVSWYQQALGQGPQFIFQYYEEEERQRGNFPDRFSGHQFPNYSSELNVNALLLGDSALYLCASSLTGGSYSYEQYFGPGTRLTVT.

The J gene is TRBJ2-7, the V gene TRBV7-6, with D tentatively TRBD2 (6 bases). Trimming left V 5 bases short and J 1 base short, with 18 bases between. Per germline, CDR1 SGHVS and CDR2 FNYEAQ. The CDR3 runs 16 residues. CDR3: CASSTRAGPGSYEQYF. CDR3 in DNA: TGTGCCAGCAGCACCCGGGCGGGGCCAGGATCCTACGAGCAGTACTTC.

This clonotype was seen only a few times. This sequence joins TRBV7-9 and TRBJ2-1, with D unclear. The CDR3 runs 12 residues. The V gene lost 4 bases and the J gene lost 10 bases, with 11 bases spanning the gap. CDR1 and CDR2 from the germline V gene are SEHNR and FQNEAQ (reference sequence). CDR3 sequence: CASSSLAPEQFF. The CDR3, as DNA: TGTGCCAGCAGCTCGTTAGCCCCAGAGCAGTTCTTC.

The chain employs TRBV12-3 or TRBV12-4 and TRBJ2-5; 7 bases match TRBD2. The CDR3 sequence is 14 residues long. V shed 3 bases and J 4 bases; nucleotides not matched to a gene: 5. CDR3 loop: CASSFLGEGETQYF. The CDR3 nucleotides are TGTGCCAGCAGTTTCCTGGGGGAGGGAGAGACCCAGTACTTC.

V and J are TRBV7-3 and TRBJ2-1, with TRBD1 as a possible D gene (5 bases). CDR3 length: 15 residues. Looked up from germline, CDR1 is SGHTA and CDR2 is FQGTGA. The V end was cut by 2 bases, the J end by 4 bases, with 12 bases between. The CDR3 loop is CASSLLTEVYNEQFF. DNA of the CDR3: TGTGCCAGCAGCTTACTGACAGAGGTATACAATGAGCAGTTCTTC.

The chain joins TRBV9 to TRBJ1-5; no firm D call. Germline-derived CDR1 and CDR2 are SGDLS and YYNGEE. Trimming removed 0 bases from V and 7 bases from J, with 8 bases in between. The CDR3 covers 13 residues. For the CDR3, the DNA is TGTGCCAGCAGCGTAGAAGGTGAGCAGCCCCAGCATTTT. It encodes CASSVEGEQPQHF.

In this sample, this clonotype turned up once. V usage is TRBV19 and J usage is TRBJ2-6, with D unclear. This CDR3 is 17 amino acids long. V lost 2 bases to trimming and J lost 1 base, with 12 bases between them. Germline V gene lookup returns CDR1 LNHDA and CDR2 SQIVND (reference sequence). The DNA of the CDR3 is TGTGCCAGTAGTATATCCCCCGGGCCTTCTGGGGCCAACGTCCTGACTTTC. It specifies CASSISPGPSGANVLTF.